These T cell receptor beta chains were read from a single sample in a study of T cells in localized non-small cell lung cancer. Clones were read by immunoSEQ multiplex PCR, and TCRdb kept only the in-frame ones, dropping some. This sample has approximately 10,000 clones, with 90% to 95% found just once. The sample consisted of peripheral blood, taken before any cancer treatment. The receptor source for this set is a male donor aged 60 or over with stage III lung adenocarcinoma. Both conserved end residues are part of each CDR3. The D gene is left open where the match is weak. Clone size appears in some rows only: once, few, many, or a class for an expanded clone.

d_call: TRBD2; clone_size: NA; j_call: TRBJ2-7; v_call: TRBV5-4; cdr3_aa: CASSEELAGRYEQYF; cdr3_nt: TGTGCCAGCAGCGAGGAACTAGCGGGACGCTACGAGCAGTACTTC
d_call: NA; clone_size: NA; j_call: TRBJ1-5; v_call: TRBV6-5; cdr3_aa: CASSLASPNQPQHF; cdr3_nt: TGTGCCAGCAGTCTCGCGAGTCCCAATCAGCCCCAGCATTTT
d_call: NA; clone_size: NA; j_call: TRBJ2-6; v_call: TRBV27; cdr3_aa: CASSFGGSGANVLTF; cdr3_nt: TGTGCCAGCAGTTTTGGAGGCTCTGGGGCCAACGTCCTGACTTTC
d_call: TRBD1; clone_size: NA; j_call: TRBJ1-1; v_call: TRBV7-2; cdr3_aa: CASSWGQGKGAFF; cdr3_nt: TGTGCCAGCAGCTGGGGACAGGGGAAAGGAGCTTTCTTT
d_call: TRBD1; clone_size: NA; j_call: TRBJ2-1; v_call: TRBV5-1; cdr3_aa: CASSLGTTGVSYNEQFF; cdr3_nt: TGCGCCAGCAGCTTGGGGACGACAGGGGTCTCCTACAATGAGCAGTTCTTC
d_call: TRBD1; clone_size: NA; j_call: TRBJ1-2; v_call: TRBV5-6; cdr3_aa: CASSLVGQGADYGYTF; cdr3_nt: TGTGCCAGCAGCTTGGTTGGACAGGGGGCGGACTATGGCTACACCTTC
d_call: NA; clone_size: once; j_call: TRBJ1-1; v_call: TRBV11-2; cdr3_aa: CASSPTGFAEAFF; cdr3_nt: TGTGCCAGCAGCCCCACCGGGTTCGCTGAAGCTTTCTTT
d_call: NA; clone_size: NA; j_call: TRBJ2-1; v_call: TRBV9; cdr3_aa: CASSSGSVGKTTIYNEQFF; cdr3_nt: TGTGCCAGCTCTAGTGGGTCGGTCGGCAAGACTACAATCTACAATGAGCAGTTCTTC
d_call: NA; clone_size: NA; j_call: TRBJ1-2; v_call: TRBV6-1; cdr3_aa: CASRENYGYTF; cdr3_nt: TGTGCCAGCAGGGAAAACTATGGCTACACCTTC
d_call: TRBD1; clone_size: few; j_call: TRBJ1-2; v_call: TRBV6-5; cdr3_aa: CASSSDRAQDGYTF; cdr3_nt: TGTGCCAGCAGTTCGGACAGGGCGCAGGATGGCTACACCTTC
d_call: NA; clone_size: NA; j_call: TRBJ2-2; v_call: TRBV7-8; cdr3_aa: CASTRGGAYTGELFF; cdr3_nt: TGTGCCAGCACCCGTGGGGGGGCCTACACCGGGGAGCTGTTTTTT
d_call: NA; clone_size: NA; j_call: TRBJ1-5; v_call: TRBV25-1; cdr3_aa: CASSELSQGRVHF; cdr3_nt: TGTGCCAGCAGTGAATTAAGCCAGGGGCGAGTACATTTT
d_call: TRBD2; clone_size: NA; j_call: TRBJ2-7; v_call: TRBV5-1; cdr3_aa: CASSFALAGAPDYEQYF; cdr3_nt: TGCGCCAGCAGCTTCGCCCTAGCGGGAGCCCCGGACTACGAGCAGTACTTC
d_call: NA; clone_size: NA; j_call: TRBJ1-5; v_call: TRBV30; cdr3_aa: CAWSGGSNQPQHF; cdr3_nt: TGTGCCTGGAGTGGGGGTAGCAATCAGCCCCAGCATTTT
d_call: NA; clone_size: NA; j_call: TRBJ1-1; v_call: TRBV7-3; cdr3_aa: CASSPGENTEAFF; cdr3_nt: TGTGCCAGCAGCCCCGGGGAGAACACTGAAGCTTTCTTT
d_call: TRBD1; clone_size: NA; j_call: TRBJ1-1; v_call: TRBV15; cdr3_aa: CATSRDGTGGTEAFF; cdr3_nt: TGTGCCACCAGCAGAGATGGGACAGGGGGAACTGAAGCTTTCTTT
d_call: NA; clone_size: NA; j_call: TRBJ2-5; v_call: TRBV11-2; cdr3_aa: CASSLKPETQYF; cdr3_nt: TGTGCCAGCAGCTTAAAACCTGAGACCCAGTACTTC
d_call: NA; clone_size: NA; j_call: TRBJ2-3; v_call: TRBV9; cdr3_aa: CASSPEADYPTDTQYF; cdr3_nt: TGTGCCAGCAGCCCCGAAGCCGACTACCCCACAGATACGCAGTATTTT
d_call: NA; clone_size: NA; j_call: TRBJ1-6; v_call: TRBV6-5; cdr3_aa: CASRGEPAGNSPLHF; cdr3_nt: TGTGCCAGCAGAGGTGAGCCGGCCGGAAATTCACCCCTCCACTTT
d_call: TRBD1; clone_size: NA; j_call: TRBJ1-5; v_call: TRBV7-9; cdr3_aa: CASSTGTGKNQPQHF; cdr3_nt: TGTGCCAGCAGCACCGGGACAGGCAAAAATCAGCCCCAGCATTTT
d_call: NA; clone_size: NA; j_call: TRBJ2-7; v_call: TRBV5-4; cdr3_aa: CASSSGIRYEQYF; cdr3_nt: TGTGCCAGCAGCTCCGGGATTCGGTACGAGCAGTACTTC
d_call: NA; clone_size: NA; j_call: TRBJ2-7; v_call: TRBV28; cdr3_aa: CASRTQGMAYEQYF; cdr3_nt: TGTGCCAGCAGGACGCAGGGGATGGCCTACGAGCAGTACTTC
d_call: NA; clone_size: NA; j_call: TRBJ2-5; v_call: TRBV25-1; cdr3_aa: CASSQGQETQYF; cdr3_nt: TGTGCCAGCAGTCAGGGGCAAGAGACCCAGTACTTC
d_call: NA; clone_size: NA; j_call: TRBJ1-2; v_call: TRBV30; cdr3_aa: CAWNGAPLYGYTF; cdr3_nt: TGTGCCTGGAATGGGGCACCCCTCTATGGCTACACCTTC
d_call: TRBD1; clone_size: NA; j_call: TRBJ1-4; v_call: TRBV7-6; cdr3_aa: CASSPTGGNEKLFF; cdr3_nt: TGTGCCAGCAGCCCGACAGGGGGTAATGAAAAACTGTTTTTT
d_call: TRBD2; clone_size: NA; j_call: TRBJ2-1; v_call: TRBV11-2; cdr3_aa: CASKRTSEVPEQFF; cdr3_nt: TGTGCCAGCAAGCGGACTAGCGAGGTCCCTGAGCAGTTCTTC
d_call: TRBD2; clone_size: NA; j_call: TRBJ2-7; v_call: TRBV6-5; cdr3_aa: CASKDPSGNEQYF; cdr3_nt: TGTGCCAGCAAAGACCCAAGCGGGAACGAGCAGTACTTC
d_call: NA; clone_size: NA; j_call: TRBJ1-2; v_call: TRBV29-1; cdr3_aa: CSVVQGLTWGYTF; cdr3_nt: TGCAGCGTTGTCCAGGGGCTTACGTGGGGCTACACCTTC
d_call: TRBD2; clone_size: NA; j_call: TRBJ2-7; v_call: TRBV9; cdr3_aa: CASSGGASGIHEQYF; cdr3_nt: TGTGCCAGCAGCGGGGGGGCTAGCGGGATCCACGAGCAGTACTTC
d_call: NA; clone_size: NA; j_call: TRBJ2-5; v_call: TRBV29-1; cdr3_aa: CSVSREQETQYF; cdr3_nt: TGCAGCGTGTCCCGGGAGCAAGAGACCCAGTACTTC
d_call: TRBD1; clone_size: NA; j_call: TRBJ2-2; v_call: TRBV5-4; cdr3_aa: CASRSQGAVGELFF; cdr3_nt: TGTGCCAGCAGGTCTCAGGGGGCGGTCGGGGAGCTGTTTTTT
d_call: NA; clone_size: once; j_call: TRBJ2-7; v_call: TRBV7-8; cdr3_aa: CASSLVKEREQYF; cdr3_nt: TGTGCCAGCAGCCTAGTAAAAGAAAGGGAGCAGTACTTC
d_call: NA; clone_size: NA; j_call: TRBJ2-1; v_call: TRBV4-1; cdr3_aa: CASSRTIPSYNEQFF; cdr3_nt: TGCGCCAGCAGCCGAACTATCCCATCCTACAATGAGCAGTTCTTC
d_call: NA; clone_size: NA; j_call: TRBJ1-2; v_call: TRBV9; cdr3_aa: CASSPLPRGGGYTF; cdr3_nt: TGTGCCAGCAGCCCCCTTCCCCGGGGCGGTGGCTACACCTTC
d_call: NA; clone_size: NA; j_call: TRBJ1-2; v_call: TRBV27; cdr3_aa: CASSYGRSFNYGYTF; cdr3_nt: TGTGCCAGCAGCTACGGACGGAGCTTTAACTATGGCTACACCTTC
d_call: NA; clone_size: NA; j_call: TRBJ1-3; v_call: TRBV28; cdr3_aa: CASSLGGIGNTIYF; cdr3_nt: TGTGCCAGCAGTTTGGGAGGGATTGGAAACACCATATATTTT
d_call: NA; clone_size: NA; j_call: TRBJ2-7; v_call: TRBV28; cdr3_aa: CASEKYQTYEQYF; cdr3_nt: TGTGCCAGTGAGAAGTATCAGACCTACGAGCAGTACTTC
d_call: NA; clone_size: NA; j_call: TRBJ2-7; v_call: TRBV5-1; cdr3_aa: CASSPEQPYEQYF; cdr3_nt: TGCGCCAGCAGCCCGGAACAGCCCTACGAGCAGTACTTC